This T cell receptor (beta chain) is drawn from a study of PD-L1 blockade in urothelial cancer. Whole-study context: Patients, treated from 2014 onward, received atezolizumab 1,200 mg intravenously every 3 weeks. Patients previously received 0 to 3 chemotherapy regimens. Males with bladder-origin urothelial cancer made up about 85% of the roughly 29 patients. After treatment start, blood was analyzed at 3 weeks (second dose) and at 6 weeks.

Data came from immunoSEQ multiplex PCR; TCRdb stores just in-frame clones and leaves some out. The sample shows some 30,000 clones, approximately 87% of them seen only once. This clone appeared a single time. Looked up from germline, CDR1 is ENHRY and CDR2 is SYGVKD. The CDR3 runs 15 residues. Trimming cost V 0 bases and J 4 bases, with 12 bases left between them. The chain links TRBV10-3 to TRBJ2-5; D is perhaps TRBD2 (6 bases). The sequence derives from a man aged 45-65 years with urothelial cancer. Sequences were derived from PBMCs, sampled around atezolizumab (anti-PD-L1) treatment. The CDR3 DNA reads TGTGCCATCAGTGAGTCGGGGGGAGGACGAGAGACCCAGTACTTC. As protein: CAISESGGGRETQYF.